This TCR beta chain was captured by sequencing in a study of PD-L1 blockade in urothelial cancer (dated by TCRdb to about 2017). For the wider study: Therapy was started in the mid-2010s for all patients, and atezolizumab 1,200 mg was administered intravenously every 3 weeks. Somatic, immune and clinical correlates of response to PD-L1 blockade with atezolizumab in urothelial cancer were the focus of an exploratory multi-omic analysis. Over 28 patients had pretreatment blood TCR-seq, around 25 had at least one posttreatment blood collection, and around 25 had tumor TCR-seq. Ten or so patients reached durable clinical benefit, while some 20 patients did not. Pretreatment tumor samples, along with matched peripheral blood serially collected before and after atezolizumab treatment, were subjected to TCR sequencing. In the same patients, whole exome sequencing and RNA sequencing of pretreatment tumors were performed in addition to TCR sequencing. Twenty-five of 29 patients were identified as males with urothelial cancer of bladder origin, and a prior smoking history was reported by 18 of 29 patients. Durable clinical benefit was defined as a progression-free survival longer than 6 months, and TCR features were additionally tested against progression-free survival and overall survival. A median of about 140,000 T cells and 65,000 to 90,000 unique TCRs was obtained from blood samples, and a median clonality of approximately 0.086 was observed. Blood samples were analyzed 3 weeks after the start of treatment (second dose) and 6 weeks after the start of treatment. Patients had an ECOG performance status of 0 or 1 and had received between 0 and 3 prior chemotherapy regimens.

Synthetic TCR analog templates were spiked into each PCR to estimate absolute template abundance from read counts. TCRbeta CDR3 regions were amplified from genomic DNA with bias-controlled V and J gene primers using the immunoSEQ assay. Rearranged TCRbeta segments were sequenced at approximately 20X coverage. In the authors' own workflow: Sequencing errors were corrected by clustering and CDR3s were annotated against IMGT to assign V, D and J genes. Out-of-frame and stop-codon sequences were excluded, and only productive TCRbeta rearrangements were used in downstream analyses. Clonality was calculated as one minus the Shannon entropy normalized by the log of the number of unique productive sequences. Fisher's exact test with Benjamini-Hochberg correction, at a threshold of adjusted p below 0.01, was used to find clones that differed between time points or between blood and tumor. The table was pulled from immuneACCESS by TCRdb, which kept in-frame rearrangements only. Such tables lose some clones; where checked, under half of the loss comes from unresolved V genes, and the rest has no known cause. The V and J calls and clone size were taken over from that table, and D and trimming were inferred from the DNA. Here the sample has tens of thousands of clones; over 75% occur a single time. The ten biggest clones cover around an eighth of the sample.

With regard to this clone: Its binding antigen is unknown. The sample holds no much larger clone one base away, and base qualities are not on file.

This specimen's time point label, per the study, means: pretreatment peripheral blood. A cohort of some 29 patients with locally advanced or metastatic urothelial carcinoma, treated at Memorial Sloan Kettering on a trial protocol, was included. Peripheral blood mononuclear cells were collected from each patient pretreatment and during treatment, giving between 1 and 8 total time points per patient. The Qiagen DNeasy Blood extraction kit was used to purify genomic DNA from total PBMCs and from tumor samples. PBMCs were collected pretreatment and during treatment, and were isolated and stored as previously described. Study-wide findings and limitations: Improved progression-free and overall survival was associated with having pretreatment peripheral blood TCR clonality below the median. Patients with durable benefit showed greater expansion of tumor-associated TCR clones in peripheral blood 3 weeks after starting treatment (n ≈ 20, p = 0.022). Because of the small sample size (n ≈ 29) and the many exploratory analyses performed, the results are intended to be regarded as hypothesis-generating.

The germline ends are 17 bases apart after V is trimmed by 7 bases and J by 1 base. The CDR3 numbers 15 residues from cysteine through phenylalanine. This entry keeps only the CDR3 DNA: 45 bases, framed from base 1. CDR1 MNHNY and CDR2 SVGAGI were looked up in the germline V gene (reference sequence). The sample here was PBMCs, taken around atezolizumab (anti-PD-L1) treatment. Recombination connected TRBV6-6 to TRBJ2-7; matching of 6 bases hints at TRBD1 as the D gene. The source of this sequence is a man in his fifties or sixties with urothelial cancer. The CDR3 loop reads CASTRSPDSSYEQYF. The nucleotide sequence reads TGTGCCAGCACTCGAAGCCCGGACAGTTCCTACGAGCAGTACTTC.